Listed here are 15 T cell receptor beta chains from one sample, sequenced in a study of OX40 agonist ivuxolimab in advanced cancers. Libraries were prepared by immunoSEQ multiplex PCR; TCRdb keeps only in-frame clonotypes and omits some of them. The sample includes 120,000 or so clones, roughly 95% of them seen just once. The sample consisted of CD4+ or CD8+ T cells sorted from blood, taken in a trial of the OX40 agonist ivuxolimab. The origin of the receptors is an adult with an advanced solid tumor such as melanoma, head and neck, liver or kidney cancer.

This clone was recorded once. V usage is TRBV18 and J usage is TRBJ1-1; TRBD1 matches 7 bases. The V and J ends lost 4 bases and 2 bases, in that order; junction bases with no gene match: 13. Germline V gene lookup returns CDR1 KGHSH and CDR2 LQKENI. CDR3 length: 17 amino acids. The CDR3 region is CASSLKPGTDGNTEAFF. The CDR3 DNA sequence: TGTGCCAGCTCACTGAAACCCGGGACAGATGGTAACACTGAAGCTTTCTTT.

In its sample, this clone was seen once. The chain employs TRBV9 and TRBJ2-7, with D hard to call. The V end was cut by 0 bases, the J end by 7 bases, with 17 bases between. Germline V gene data show CDR1 as SGDLS and CDR2 as YYNGEE. The CDR3 has 15 residues. The CDR3 protein is CASSVDGSRAEEQYF. For the CDR3, the DNA is TGTGCCAGCAGCGTAGATGGAAGCCGGGCGGAAGAGCAGTACTTC.

V usage is TRBV21-1 and J usage is TRBJ2-7; the table assigns TRBD2, which was not confirmed against the DNA. TRBV21-1 is tagged as a pseudogene. The CDR3 loop spans 15 amino acids. This chain's CDR3 is CASKGLAELWYEQYF. The CDR3 DNA reads as TGTGCCAGCAAGGGACTAGCGGAGCTCTGGTACGAGCAGTACTTC.

This chain uses TRBV18 with TRBJ2-5; no reliable D call. The germline V gene encodes CDR1 KGHSH and CDR2 LQKENI. The V gene lost 0 bases and the J gene lost 0 bases, with 5 bases spanning the gap. CDR3 size: 14 residues. The DNA of the CDR3 is TGTGCCAGCTCACCACCTGAGTACCAAGAGACCCAGTACTTC. Protein sequence: CASSPPEYQETQYF.

CDR3 sequence: CASSFSGTSSYEQYF. DNA for the CDR3: TGTGCCAGCAGCTTCTCCGGGACCTCGAGCTACGAGCAGTACTTC. The chain couples TRBV7-9 to TRBJ2-7; D tentatively fits TRBD1 or TRBD2 (5 bases each). Deletions cut 3 bases from V and 3 bases from J, with 15 bases between. Germline CDR1 reads SEHNR; CDR2 reads FQNEAQ (reference sequence). The CDR3 is made up of 15 amino acids.

This chain uses TRBV28 with TRBJ2-7; 9 bases match TRBD1. This CDR3 region has 14 residues. Germline V lookup: CDR1 MDHEN, CDR2 SYDVKM. The V and J ends lost 8 bases and 3 bases, in that order; junction bases with no gene match: 8. CDR3 in amino acids: CASYSGQGSYEQYF. In DNA form, the CDR3 reads TGTGCCAGCTACTCGGGACAGGGAAGCTACGAGCAGTACTTC.

The V and J genes are TRBV7-9 and TRBJ2-3; either TRBD1 or TRBD2 may fit D (5 bases each). The V end was cut by 5 bases, the J end by 1 base, with 13 bases between. The CDR3 is made up of 15 amino acids. Germline V CDR1 and CDR2: SEHNR, FQNEAQ (reference sequence). The CDR3 DNA reads TGTGCCAGCAGCCCCCCCGGGACCGGCACAGATACGCAGTATTTT. Its protein is CASSPPGTGTDTQYF.

The chain is built from TRBV10-1 and TRBJ2-1, with TRBD1 as a possible D gene (5 bases). V dropped 8 bases and J dropped 8 bases, with 16 bases sitting between them. CDR1 is WNHNN, CDR2 SYGVQD, per germline (reference sequence). The CDR3 sequence is 13 residues long. The CDR3 is CASPGIKLHEQFF. The CDR3 DNA reads TGCGCCAGCCCAGGGATAAAGTTGCATGAGCAGTTCTTC.

The chain couples TRBV19 to TRBJ2-2; D gene unclear. The CDR3 length is 15 residues. Germline V CDR1 and CDR2: LNHDA, SQIVND (reference sequence). V was clipped by 6 bases and J by 5 bases, with 16 bases between them. This CDR3 is CASRQLVSFTGELFF. CDR3 in DNA: TGTGCCAGTAGGCAACTCGTCTCTTTTACCGGGGAGCTGTTTTTT.

For the CDR3, the DNA is TGCGCCAGCAGCTTGACTCCATCCGATAATTCACCCCTCCACTTT. Translated: CASSLTPSDNSPLHF. V and J are TRBV5-1 and TRBJ1-6, with D unclear. The V gene's germline CDR1 is SGHRS and CDR2 YFSETQ. V was trimmed by 1 base and J by 5 bases, leaving 10 bases between them. CDR3 length: 15 residues.

This sequence joins TRBV6-1 and TRBJ2-1; 10 bases match TRBD2. With V trimmed by 6 bases and J by 8 bases, 10 bases remained unmatched. Germline-derived CDR1 and CDR2 are MNHNS and SASEGT. The CDR3 extends over 15 amino acids. Here the CDR3 reads CASSPERGGRHEQFF. Here the CDR3 DNA reads TGTGCCAGCAGCCCCGAGCGGGGGGGCAGACATGAGCAGTTCTTC.

V and J are TRBV7-6 and TRBJ1-3; D is uncertain. CDR1 SGHVS and CDR2 FNYEAQ come from the germline V gene. The CDR3 sequence is 15 residues long. V lost 0 bases and J lost 4, with 10 bases in between. The CDR3 bases are TGTGCCAGCAGCTTAGCCCCGGTTACGGGAAACACCATATATTTT. As protein: CASSLAPVTGNTIYF.

The chain recombines TRBV4-2 with TRBJ2-7; unclear D gene. Between the trimmed V and J ends, which lost 0 bases and 3 bases, there was a span of 12 bases. Germline V gives CDR1 LGHNA, CDR2 YNFKEQ. This CDR3 is 15 amino acids long. CDR3 DNA sequence: TGTGCCAGCAGCCAAGATTCCGGGCCAAACTACGAGCAGTACTTC. Translating gives CASSQDSGPNYEQYF.

This clone was recorded a few times. This rearrangement joins TRBV7-6 to TRBJ1-2, with 7 nucleotides matching TRBD1. This CDR3 comprises 13 residues. Germline V lookup: CDR1 SGHVS, CDR2 FNYEAQ. J lost 4 bases, V lost 5 bases, and 4 bases had no gene match. The CDR3 DNA follows: TGTGCCAGCAGCCTGGGACAGCTCTATGGCTACACCTTC. Translated: CASSLGQLYGYTF.

This chain uses TRBV7-9 with TRBJ1-3; D unresolved. Germline CDR1 reads SEHNR; CDR2 reads FQNEAQ (reference sequence). The germline V and J ends were trimmed by 5 bases and 9 bases, with 8 bases remaining between them. CDR3 length: 11 amino acids. The DNA of the CDR3 is TGTGCCAGCAGCCTCAAGAGCACCATATATTTT. It yields the protein CASSLKSTIYF. The full variable domain, its missing parts supplied by reference TRBV7-9 and TRBJ1-3, is DTGVSQNPRHKITKRGQNVTFRCDPISEHNRLYWYRQTLGQGPEFLTYFQNEAQLEKSRLLSDRFSAERPKGSFSTLEIQRTEQGDSAMYLCASSLKSTIYFGEGSWLTVV.